This TCR beta chain was sequenced for a study of T cell clusters in autoimmune cytopenias. Roughly 38,000 genome equivalents of blood DNA were amplified for TRB. Germline CDR1 MNHEY, CDR2 SVGAGI. This CDR3 has 16 residues. Multiplex touch-down PCR amplified TRB using TRB-A and TRB-B pools in one tube. Reprocessing the multiplex PCR reads, TCRdb reports a single entry for every CDR3 protein and omits DNA. Here the sample table reports more than 5,500 distinct CDR3 sequences. Of note for this clonotype: The antigen is undetermined.

Study-level points and caveats: TRB repertoire shifts in secondary cytopenia and chronic lymphocytic leukemia mostly reflected lymphoma, not autoimmunity.

This same sample was also part of a study on T cell repertoires in aging, cancer and after chemotherapy. That report adds: Six age groups, ranging from 30 or younger to 70 or older, included the donors. Over several months to years, re-sampled healthy donor repertoires clearly shared clones. Median generation probability rose over the chemotherapy interval in each cancer cohort, suggesting rebound thymic output.

The receptor was derived from a human donor in good health. Sequences were obtained from peripheral blood. The rearrangement joins TRBV6-5 to TRBJ1-1. This chain's CDR3 is CASSPEAFSGGTEAFF.